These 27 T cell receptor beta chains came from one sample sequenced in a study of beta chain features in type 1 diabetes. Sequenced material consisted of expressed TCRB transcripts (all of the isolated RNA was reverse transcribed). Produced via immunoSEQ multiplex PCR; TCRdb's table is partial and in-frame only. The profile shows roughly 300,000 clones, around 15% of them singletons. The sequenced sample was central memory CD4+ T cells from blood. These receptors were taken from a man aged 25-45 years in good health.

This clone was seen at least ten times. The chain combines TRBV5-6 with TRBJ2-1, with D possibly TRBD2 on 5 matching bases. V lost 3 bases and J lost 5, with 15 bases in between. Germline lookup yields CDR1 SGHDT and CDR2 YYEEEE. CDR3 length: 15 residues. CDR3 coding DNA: TGTGCCAGCAGCTCGCCCTTGGCGGGTAACAATGAGCAGTTCTTC. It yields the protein CASSSPLAGNNEQFF.

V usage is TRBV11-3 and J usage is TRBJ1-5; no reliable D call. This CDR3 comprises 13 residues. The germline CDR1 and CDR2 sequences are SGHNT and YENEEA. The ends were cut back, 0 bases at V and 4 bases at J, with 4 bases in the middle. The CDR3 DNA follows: TGTGCCAGCAGCTTAGAGGCTAATCAGCCCCAGCATTTT. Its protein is CASSLEANQPQHF.

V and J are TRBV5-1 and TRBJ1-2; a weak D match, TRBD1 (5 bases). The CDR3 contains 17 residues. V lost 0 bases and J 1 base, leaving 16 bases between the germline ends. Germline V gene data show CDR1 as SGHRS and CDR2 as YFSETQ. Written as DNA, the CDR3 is TGCGCCAGCAGCTTGGCATCTGGGGCCGGTATTAACTATGGCTACACCTTC. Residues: CASSLASGAGINYGYTF. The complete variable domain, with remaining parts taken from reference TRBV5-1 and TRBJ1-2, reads KAGVTQTPRYLIKTRGQQVTLSCSPISGHRSVSWYQQTPGQGLQFLFEYFSETQRNKGNFPGRFSGRQFSNSRSEMNVSTLELGDSALYLCASSLASGAGINYGYTFGSGTRLTVV.

The CDR3 DNA reads TGTGCCAGCCACGAGGAGGGGGCCCAGTACTTC. It encodes CASHEEGAQYF. This chain joins TRBV6-6 and TRBJ2-5; D possibly matches TRBD1 or TRBD2 (6 bases each). This CDR3 has 11 residues. Germline V lookup: CDR1 MNHNY, CDR2 SVGAGI (reference sequence). V was clipped by 8 bases and J by 9 bases, with 13 bases between them.

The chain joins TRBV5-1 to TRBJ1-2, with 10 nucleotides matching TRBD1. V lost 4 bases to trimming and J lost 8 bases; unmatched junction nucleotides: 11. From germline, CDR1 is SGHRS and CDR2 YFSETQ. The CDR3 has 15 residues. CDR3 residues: CASSLGQGKSDGYTF. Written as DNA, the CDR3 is TGCGCCAGCAGCCTGGGACAGGGGAAATCTGACGGCTACACCTTC.

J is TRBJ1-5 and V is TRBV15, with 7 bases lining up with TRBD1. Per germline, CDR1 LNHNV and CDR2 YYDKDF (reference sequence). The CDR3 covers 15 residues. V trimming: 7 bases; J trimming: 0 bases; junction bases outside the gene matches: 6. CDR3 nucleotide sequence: TGTGCCACCACCGAGACAGGGTATAGCAATCAGCCCCAGCATTTT. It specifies CATTETGYSNQPQHF.

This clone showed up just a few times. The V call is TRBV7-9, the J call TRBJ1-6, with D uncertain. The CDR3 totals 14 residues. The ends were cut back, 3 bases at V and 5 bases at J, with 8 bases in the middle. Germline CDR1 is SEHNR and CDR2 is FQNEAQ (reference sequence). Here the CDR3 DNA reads TGTGCCAGCAGCTTGCGACGGGATAATTCACCCCTCCACTTT. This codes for CASSLRRDNSPLHF.

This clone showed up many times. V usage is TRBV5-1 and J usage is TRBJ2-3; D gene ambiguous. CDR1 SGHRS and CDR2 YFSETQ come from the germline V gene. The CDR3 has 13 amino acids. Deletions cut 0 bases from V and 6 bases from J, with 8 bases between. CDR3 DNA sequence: TGCGCCAGCAGCTTGGGCAGCTGGGATACGCAGTATTTT. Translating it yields CASSLGSWDTQYF.

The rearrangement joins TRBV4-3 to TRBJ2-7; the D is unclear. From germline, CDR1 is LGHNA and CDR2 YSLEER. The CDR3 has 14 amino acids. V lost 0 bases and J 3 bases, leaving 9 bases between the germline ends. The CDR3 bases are TGCGCCAGCAGCCAAGAATGGCTAAACTACGAGCAGTACTTC. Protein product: CASSQEWLNYEQYF.

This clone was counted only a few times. The CDR3 coding sequence is TGTGCCAGCAGTTTATTTGGGGCGGGGGGCACTGAAGCTTTCTTT. This codes for CASSLFGAGGTEAFF. The chain couples TRBV28 to TRBJ1-1, with D possibly being TRBD1 (5 bases). CDR1 and CDR2 from the germline V gene are MDHEN and SYDVKM. The CDR3 has 15 amino acids. Trimming cost V 1 base and J 4 bases, with 13 bases left between them.

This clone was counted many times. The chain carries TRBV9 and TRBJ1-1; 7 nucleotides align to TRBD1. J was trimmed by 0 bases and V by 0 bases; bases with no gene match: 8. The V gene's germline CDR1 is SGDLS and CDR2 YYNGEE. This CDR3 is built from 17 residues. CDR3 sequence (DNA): TGTGCCAGCAGCGTAGACCCCCCCGGGACAGTGAACACTGAAGCTTTCTTT. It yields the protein CASSVDPPGTVNTEAFF.

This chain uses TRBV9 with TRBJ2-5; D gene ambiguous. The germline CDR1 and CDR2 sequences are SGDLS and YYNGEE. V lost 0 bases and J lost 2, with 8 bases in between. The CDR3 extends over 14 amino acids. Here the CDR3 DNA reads TGTGCCAGCAGCGTAGCCACCCCTCAAGAGACCCAGTACTTC. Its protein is CASSVATPQETQYF.

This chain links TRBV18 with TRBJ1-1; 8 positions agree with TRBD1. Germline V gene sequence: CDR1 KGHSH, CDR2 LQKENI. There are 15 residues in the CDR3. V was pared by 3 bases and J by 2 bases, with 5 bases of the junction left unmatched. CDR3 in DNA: TGTGCCAGCTCACCGGGACAGGCTTTAAACACTGAAGCTTTCTTT. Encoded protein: CASSPGQALNTEAFF.

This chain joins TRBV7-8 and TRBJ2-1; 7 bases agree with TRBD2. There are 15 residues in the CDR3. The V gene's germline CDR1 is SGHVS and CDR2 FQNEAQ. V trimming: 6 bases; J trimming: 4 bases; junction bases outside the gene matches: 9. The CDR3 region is CASRRLAATYNEQFF. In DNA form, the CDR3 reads TGTGCCAGCAGAAGACTAGCCGCTACATACAATGAGCAGTTCTTC.

The CDR3 DNA sequence: TGTGCCAGCAGTCCGGACTACAATGAAAAACTGTTTTTT. Translation: CASSPDYNEKLFF. The chain carries TRBV2 and TRBJ1-4; D is unresolved. The CDR3 loop spans 13 amino acids. From germline, CDR1 is SNHLY and CDR2 FYNNEI. V was shortened by 5 bases and J by 5 bases, with 9 bases between the two germline ends.

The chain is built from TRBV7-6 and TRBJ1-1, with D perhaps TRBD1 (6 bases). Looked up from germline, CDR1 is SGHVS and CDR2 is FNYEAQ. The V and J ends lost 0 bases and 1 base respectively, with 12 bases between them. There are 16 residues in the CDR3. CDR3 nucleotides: TGTGCCAGCAGCTTAGCTCCTGGGGGCTCGAACACTGAAGCTTTCTTT. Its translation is CASSLAPGGSNTEAFF.

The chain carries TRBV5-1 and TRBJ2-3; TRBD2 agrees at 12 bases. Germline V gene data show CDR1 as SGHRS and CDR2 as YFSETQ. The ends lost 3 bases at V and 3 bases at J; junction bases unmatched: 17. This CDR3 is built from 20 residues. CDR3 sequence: CASSWTEAMPGLAGTDTQYF. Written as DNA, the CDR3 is TGCGCCAGCAGCTGGACGGAAGCAATGCCCGGACTAGCGGGAACAGATACGCAGTATTTT. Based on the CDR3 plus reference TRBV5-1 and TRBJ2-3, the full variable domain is KAGVTQTPRYLIKTRGQQVTLSCSPISGHRSVSWYQQTPGQGLQFLFEYFSETQRNKGNFPGRFSGRQFSNSRSEMNVSTLELGDSALYLCASSWTEAMPGLAGTDTQYFGPGTRLTVL.

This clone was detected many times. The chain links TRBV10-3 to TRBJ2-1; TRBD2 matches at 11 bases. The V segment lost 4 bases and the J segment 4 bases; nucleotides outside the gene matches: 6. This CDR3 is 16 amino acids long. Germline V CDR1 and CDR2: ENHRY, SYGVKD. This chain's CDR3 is CAISGSGTSGYNEQFF. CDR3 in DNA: TGTGCCATCAGTGGTTCTGGGACTAGCGGTTACAATGAGCAGTTCTTC.

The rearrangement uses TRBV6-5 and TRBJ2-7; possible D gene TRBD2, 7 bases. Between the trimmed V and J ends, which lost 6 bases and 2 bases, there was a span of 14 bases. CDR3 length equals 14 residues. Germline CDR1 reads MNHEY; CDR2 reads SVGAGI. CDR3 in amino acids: CASRRTRTAYEQYF. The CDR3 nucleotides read TGTGCCAGCAGAAGGACTAGGACAGCCTACGAGCAGTACTTC.

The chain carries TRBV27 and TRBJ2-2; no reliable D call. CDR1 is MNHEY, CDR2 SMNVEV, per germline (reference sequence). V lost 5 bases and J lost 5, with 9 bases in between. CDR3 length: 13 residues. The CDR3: CASSLTLTGELFF. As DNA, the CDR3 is TGTGCCAGCAGTCTGACACTTACCGGGGAGCTGTTTTTT.

The chain's CDR3 is CASSSTAHLGGYTF. The CDR3 bases are TGTGCCAGCAGCTCGACGGCCCATTTGGGAGGCTACACCTTC. The chain links TRBV7-2 to TRBJ1-2, with D hard to call. Germline CDR1 SGHTA, CDR2 FQGNSA. Trimming took 4 bases from V and 8 from J, leaving 17 bases between them. The CDR3 is 14 residues long.

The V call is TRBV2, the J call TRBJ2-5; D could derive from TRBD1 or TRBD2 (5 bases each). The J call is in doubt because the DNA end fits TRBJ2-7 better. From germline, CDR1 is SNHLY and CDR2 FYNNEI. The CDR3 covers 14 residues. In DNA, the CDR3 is TGTGCCAGCAGTGATCAGGGACCGTCCTACGAGCAGTACTTC. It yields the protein CASSDQGPSYEQYF.

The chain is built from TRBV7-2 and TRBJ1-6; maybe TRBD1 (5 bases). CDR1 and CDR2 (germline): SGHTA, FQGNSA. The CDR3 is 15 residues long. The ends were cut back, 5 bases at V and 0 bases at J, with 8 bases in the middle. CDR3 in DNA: TGTGCCAGCAGCCAACAGGTCTCCTATAATTCACCCCTCCACTTT. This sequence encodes CASSQQVSYNSPLHF.

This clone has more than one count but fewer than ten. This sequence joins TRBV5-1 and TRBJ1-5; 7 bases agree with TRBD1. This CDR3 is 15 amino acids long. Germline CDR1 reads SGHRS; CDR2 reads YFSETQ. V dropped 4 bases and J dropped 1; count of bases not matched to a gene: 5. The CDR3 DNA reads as TGCGCCAGCAGCCCGACAGGGCTGAGCAATCAGCCCCAGCATTTT. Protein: CASSPTGLSNQPQHF.

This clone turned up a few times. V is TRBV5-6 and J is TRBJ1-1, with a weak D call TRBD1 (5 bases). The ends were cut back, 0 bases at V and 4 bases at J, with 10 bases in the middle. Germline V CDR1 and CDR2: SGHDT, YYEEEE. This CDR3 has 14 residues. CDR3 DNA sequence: TGTGCCAGCAGCTTGGTAAGCGGGACCACTGAAGCTTTCTTT. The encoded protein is CASSLVSGTTEAFF. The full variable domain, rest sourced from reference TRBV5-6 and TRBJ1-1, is DAGVTQSPTHLIKTRGQQVTLRCSPKSGHDTVSWYQQALGQGPQFIFQYYEEEERQRGNFPDRFSGHQFPNYSSELNVNALLLGDSALYLCASSLVSGTTEAFFGQGTRLTVV.

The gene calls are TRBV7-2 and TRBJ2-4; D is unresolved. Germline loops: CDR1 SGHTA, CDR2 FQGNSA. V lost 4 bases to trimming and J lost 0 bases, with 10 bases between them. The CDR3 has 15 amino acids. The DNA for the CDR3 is TGTGCCAGCAGCTCTCAGACCTTAGCCAAAAACATTCAGTACTTC. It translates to CASSSQTLAKNIQYF.

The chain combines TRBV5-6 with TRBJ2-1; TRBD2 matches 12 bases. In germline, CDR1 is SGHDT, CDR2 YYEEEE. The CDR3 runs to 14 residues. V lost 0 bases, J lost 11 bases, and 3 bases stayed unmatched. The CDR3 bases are TGTGCCAGCAGCTTGGGGACTAGCGGGGAAAAGCAGTTCTTC. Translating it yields CASSLGTSGEKQFF.